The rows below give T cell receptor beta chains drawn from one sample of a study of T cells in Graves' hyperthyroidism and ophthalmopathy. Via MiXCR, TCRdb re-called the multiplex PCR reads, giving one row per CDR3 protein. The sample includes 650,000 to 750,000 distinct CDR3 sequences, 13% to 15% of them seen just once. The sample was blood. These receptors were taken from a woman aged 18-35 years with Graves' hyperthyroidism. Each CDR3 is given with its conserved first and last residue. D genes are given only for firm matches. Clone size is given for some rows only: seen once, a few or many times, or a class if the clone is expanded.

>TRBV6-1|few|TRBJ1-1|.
CASRPVLVNTEAFF
TGTGCCAGCAGGCCAGTCCTCGTGAACACTGAAGCTTTCTTT
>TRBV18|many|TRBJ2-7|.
CASSPRGHEEQYF
TGTGCCAGCTCACCACGCGGGCATGAGGAGCAGTACTTC
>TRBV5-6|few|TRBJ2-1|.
CASSLGYTSYNEQFF
TGTGCCAGCAGCTTGGGGTACACGTCCTACAATGAGCAGTTCTTC
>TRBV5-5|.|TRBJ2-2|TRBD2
CASSLFASGTNTGELFF
TGTGCCAGCAGCTTGTTCGCTAGCGGGACGAACACCGGGGAGCTGTTTTTT
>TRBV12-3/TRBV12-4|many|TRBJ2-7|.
CASSLGLQPGEQYF
TGTGCCAGCAGCCTGGGACTTCAGCCGGGGGAGCAGTACTTC
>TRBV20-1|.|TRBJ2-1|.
CSARVRGTSSYNEQFF
TGCAGTGCTAGGGTCAGGGGGACTTCCTCCTACAATGAGCAGTTCTTC
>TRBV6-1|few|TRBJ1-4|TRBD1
CASSRTGGGLEKLFF
TGTGCCAGCAGTCGAACAGGGGGAGGTTTGGAAAAACTGTTTTTT
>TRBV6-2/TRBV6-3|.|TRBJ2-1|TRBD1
CASMNRGPYNEQFF
TGTGCCAGCATGAACAGGGGGCCCTACAATGAGCAGTTCTTC
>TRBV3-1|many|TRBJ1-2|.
CASSPRTNYGYTF
TGTGCCAGCAGCCCTCGGACGAACTATGGCTACACCTTC
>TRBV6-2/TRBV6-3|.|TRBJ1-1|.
CASSWRGIEAFF
TGTGCCAGCAGTTGGAGGGGCATTGAAGCTTTCTTT
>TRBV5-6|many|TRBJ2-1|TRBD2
CASSFFGLAGDNEQFF
TGTGCCAGCAGCTTCTTCGGGCTAGCGGGAGATAATGAGCAGTTCTTC